The 26 T cell receptor beta chains given below trace back to one sample, sequenced in a study of PD-1 blockade in classical Hodgkin lymphoma. All patients relapsed after autologous stem cell transplantation, and brentuximab vedotin exposure varied. Repertoires were generated with immunoSEQ multiplex PCR, while TCRdb's copy carries only in-frame clones and drops some. The sample consists of 10,000 to 14,000 clones, roughly 76% of them appearing once. The sequencing used peripheral blood mononuclear cells (PBMCs), collected at baseline. The receptors originated from a human donor with classical Hodgkin lymphoma.

J is TRBJ2-5 and V is TRBV7-2; perhaps TRBD2 as D (5 bases). The J call could be wrong; TRBJ2-7 is a better fit for the DNA end. From germline, CDR1 is SGHTA and CDR2 FQGNSA. This CDR3 contains 14 residues. CDR3 coding DNA: TGTGCCAGCAGCAGACTACCTCGAGCCTACGAGCAGTACTTC. Translated, it gives CASSRLPRAYEQYF.

In its sample, this clone was seen once. The V and J genes are TRBV28 and TRBJ1-2, with a tentative D call TRBD1 (5 bases). V lost 7 bases and J 5 bases, leaving 14 bases between the germline ends. This CDR3 contains 13 residues. Germline CDR1 is MDHEN and CDR2 is SYDVKM. The CDR3 DNA reads as TGTGCCAGCACTATCGGGGCACCTTATGGCTACACCTTC. It is translated as CASTIGAPYGYTF.

The genes are TRBV5-4 and TRBJ1-1; D is undetermined. The V end lost 0 bases, the J end lost 1 base, and 4 bases lay between the germline ends. Germline lookup yields CDR1 SGHNT and CDR2 YYREEE (reference sequence). The CDR3 sequence is 13 residues long. CDR3 sequence (DNA): TGTGCCAGCAGCTTGGCCCGGAACACTGAAGCTTTCTTT. Translated: CASSLARNTEAFF.

The chain uses TRBV7-6 and TRBJ1-1; a weak D match, TRBD1 (6 bases). V was pared by 1 base and J by 1 base, with 13 bases between. CDR1 and CDR2 from the germline V gene are SGHVS and FNYEAQ. The CDR3 is made up of 16 amino acids. The CDR3 region has the DNA TGTGCCAGCAGCTTAGAAATCGGCAGGGGGAACACTGAAGCTTTCTTT. Its translation is CASSLEIGRGNTEAFF. Filled out from reference TRBV7-6 and TRBJ1-1, the complete variable domain reads GAGVSQSPRYKVTKRGQDVALRCDPISGHVSLYWYRQALGQGPEFLTYFNYEAQQDKSGLPNDRFSAERPEGSISTLTIQRTEQRDSAMYRCASSLEIGRGNTEAFFGQGTRLTVV.

This clone was counted only a few times. V gene TRBV9 combines with J gene TRBJ2-2, with TRBD2 matching 10 bases. V was clipped by 3 bases and J by 7 bases; unmatched bases: 6. CDR1 and CDR2 from the germline V gene are SGDLS and YYNGEE. The CDR3 spans 15 residues. The CDR3 region has the DNA TGTGCCAGCAGCGCCGGGACTAGCGTCGGCGGGGAGCTGTTTTTT. Its translation is CASSAGTSVGGELFF. The complete variable domain, with remaining parts taken from reference TRBV9 and TRBJ2-2, reads DSGVTQTPKHLITATGQRVTLRCSPRSGDLSVYWYQQSLDQGLQFLIQYYNGEERAKGNILERFSAQQFPDLHSELNLSSLELGDSALYFCASSAGTSVGGELFFGEGSRLTVL.

The chain carries TRBV5-4 and TRBJ2-5; TRBD2 is a possible D gene (6 bases). The germline V gene has CDR1 SGHNT and CDR2 YYREEE (reference sequence). The CDR3 length is 15 residues. V was cut by 0 bases and J by 4 bases, with 13 bases left in between. CDR3 in DNA: TGTGCCAGCAGCTTGGGGGGGGTGGGAGGAGAGACCCAGTACTTC. Translation: CASSLGGVGGETQYF.

The V call is TRBV29-1, the J call TRBJ2-7; D is ambiguous. Per the germline V gene, CDR1 is SQVTM and CDR2 is ANQGSEA. Deletions cut 1 base from V and 0 bases from J, with 7 bases between. CDR3 length equals 13 residues. The CDR3 region is CSVEVKSSYEQYF. CDR3 nucleotides: TGCAGCGTTGAAGTGAAATCCTCCTACGAGCAGTACTTC.

The chain carries TRBV2 and TRBJ1-4, with D possibly matching TRBD1 (5 bases). V dropped 4 bases and J dropped 3 bases, with 9 bases sitting between them. CDR1 and CDR2 from the germline V gene are SNHLY and FYNNEI. The CDR3 totals 14 residues. This chain's CDR3 is CASSVQGPNEKLFF. CDR3 sequence (DNA): TGTGCCAGCAGTGTCCAGGGTCCTAATGAAAAACTGTTTTTT.

The chain uses TRBV5-1 and TRBJ2-5; 9 bases are a match to TRBD1. This CDR3 has 15 amino acids. After removal of 4 bases from V and 2 bases from J, the junction contained 6 bases not matched to a gene. Germline lookup yields CDR1 SGHRS and CDR2 YFSETQ. The CDR3 sequence is CASSTGQGRQETQYF. The CDR3 region has the DNA TGCGCCAGCAGCACGGGACAGGGCCGACAAGAGACCCAGTACTTC.

The J gene is TRBJ2-3, the V gene TRBV25-1; 8 nucleotides align to TRBD2. The V segment lost 4 bases and the J segment 2 bases; nucleotides outside the gene matches: 8. Germline CDR1 MGHDK, CDR2 SYGVNS. CDR3 length: 16 amino acids. The CDR3 protein is CASSAPGTRFTDTQYF. CDR3 DNA sequence: TGTGCCAGCAGTGCACCCGGGACTAGGTTCACAGATACGCAGTATTTT.

The chain recombines TRBV7-2 with TRBJ2-5, with 8 nucleotides matching TRBD2. Per germline, CDR1 SGHTA and CDR2 FQGNSA. Trimming cost V 0 bases and J 8 bases; bases outside gene matches: 8. The CDR3 extends over 15 amino acids. The CDR3: CASSLAVGGAPTQYF. The CDR3, as DNA: TGTGCCAGCAGCTTAGCCGTCGGGGGGGCCCCCACCCAGTACTTC. Based on the CDR3 plus reference TRBV7-2 and TRBJ2-5, the full variable domain is GAGVSQSPSNKVTEKGKDVELRCDPISGHTALYWYRQSLGQGLEFLIYFQGNSAPDKSGLPSDRFSAERTGGSVSTLTIQRTQQEDSAVYLCASSLAVGGAPTQYFGPGTRLLVL.

The chain links TRBV29-1 to TRBJ2-7; 10 positions agree with TRBD1. This CDR3 has 12 residues. Per the germline V gene, CDR1 is SQVTM and CDR2 is ANQGSEA. Trimming at V came to 5 bases and at J to 5 bases, leaving 3 bases not matched to a gene. The CDR3 sequence: CSVRQGANEQYF. CDR3 coding DNA: TGCAGCGTTCGACAGGGGGCTAACGAGCAGTACTTC.

V and J are TRBV19 and TRBJ2-1; 14 bases match TRBD2. CDR3 length: 15 residues. Per the germline V gene, CDR1 is LNHDA and CDR2 is SQIVND (reference sequence). V was clipped by 5 bases and J by 16 bases; unmatched bases: 13. In nucleotides, the CDR3 is TGTGCCAGTAGTGCAGAGACTAGCGGGAGGGCCGGGGAATTCTTC. This translates into CASSAETSGRAGEFF.

The J gene is TRBJ2-7, the V gene TRBV28; TRBD1 matches 9 bases. Trimming at V came to 6 bases and at J to 5 bases, leaving 8 bases not matched to a gene. This CDR3 is 14 amino acids long. Germline-derived CDR1 and CDR2 are MDHEN and SYDVKM. CDR3 nucleotides: TGTGCCAGCAGGATCCGGGACAGGGACCACGAGCAGTACTTC. Its translation is CASRIRDRDHEQYF.

The genes are TRBV10-3 and TRBJ2-7; TRBD1 might be the D (6 bases). Trimming left V 10 bases short and J 0 bases short, with 10 bases between. The CDR3 runs 12 residues. The germline V gene encodes CDR1 ENHRY and CDR2 SYGVKD. The CDR3: CATRDNSYEQYF. The CDR3 nucleotides read TGTGCCACACGGGACAACTCCTACGAGCAGTACTTC.

This clone was picked up a small number of times. The CDR3 sequence: CASSQDRRSQYF. The CDR3, as DNA: TGTGCCAGCAGCCAAGATCGGCGGTCCCAGTACTTC. The rearrangement links TRBV4-2 to TRBJ2-5; no clear D. Looked up from germline, CDR1 is LGHNA and CDR2 is YNFKEQ. The CDR3 is 12 amino acids. The V and J ends lost 0 bases and 9 bases respectively, with 8 bases between them.

V usage is TRBV6-5 and J usage is TRBJ1-2, with D perhaps matching TRBD1 (5 bases). The V end lost 2 bases, the J end lost 2 bases, and 12 bases lay between the germline ends. Germline CDR1 MNHEY, CDR2 SVGAGI. The CDR3 consists of 15 residues. CDR3: CASSYPGGSNYGYTF. In nucleotides, the CDR3 is TGTGCCAGCAGTTACCCCGGGGGATCAAACTATGGCTACACCTTC.

The rearrangement joins TRBV7-8 to TRBJ2-7; 7 bases agree with TRBD2. The trim removed 0 bases at V and 1 base at J, leaving 3 bases unmatched. This CDR3 spans 15 amino acids. Germline V gene lookup returns CDR1 SGHVS and CDR2 FQNEAQ. CDR3 amino acids: CASSLAGGGSYEQYF. The CDR3 coding sequence is TGTGCCAGCAGCTTAGCGGGGGGAGGGTCCTACGAGCAGTACTTC.

CDR3 DNA: TGTGCCAGCAGAGGGTCGGGCGACGGGTCACCCCTCCACTTT. Amino acid sequence: CASRGSGDGSPLHF. This rearrangement joins TRBV2 to TRBJ1-6; no clear D. The germline V gene encodes CDR1 SNHLY and CDR2 FYNNEI. V lost 6 bases and J 10 bases, leaving 16 bases between the germline ends. The CDR3 totals 14 residues.

The J gene is TRBJ2-2, the V gene TRBV4-1; maybe TRBD2 (6 bases). Trimming took 0 bases from V and 2 from J, leaving 22 bases between them. Germline lookup yields CDR1 MGHRA and CDR2 YSYEKL. This CDR3 contains 20 residues. The CDR3 loop is CASSQDSNWRASDNTGELFF. The CDR3, as DNA: TGCGCCAGCAGCCAAGATTCCAACTGGAGGGCTAGCGATAACACCGGGGAGCTGTTTTTT.

The CDR3 DNA reads TGTGCCAGCTCTAACTTGGCGCAGGGAGCAGGGCAGCCCCAGCATTTT. Its translation is CASSNLAQGAGQPQHF. This chain joins TRBV2 and TRBJ1-5; D is possibly TRBD1 (5 bases). The germline CDR1 and CDR2 sequences are SNHLY and FYNNEI. This CDR3 contains 16 residues. The V end was cut by 8 bases, the J end by 7 bases, with 24 bases between.

The chain employs TRBV6-5 and TRBJ1-5, with 7 bases aligning to TRBD1. CDR3 length equals 15 residues. The germline V gene has CDR1 MNHEY and CDR2 SVGAGI. With 2 bases clipped from V and 5 bases from J, the junction kept 6 bases outside the gene matches. CDR3 DNA sequence: TGTGCCAGCAGTTACCGAACAGGGGTATATCAGCCCCAGCATTTT. It encodes CASSYRTGVYQPQHF.

The chain links TRBV4-2 to TRBJ2-3, with D maybe TRBD2 (5 bases). This CDR3 spans 15 amino acids. Trimming removed 0 bases at V and 5 bases at J, with 12 bases between. Germline-derived CDR1 and CDR2 are LGHNA and YNFKEQ. The CDR3 loop is CASSQDYGMVDTQYF. In DNA form, the CDR3 reads TGTGCCAGCAGCCAAGATTACGGGATGGTAGATACGCAGTATTTT.

The rearrangement links TRBV4-2 to TRBJ2-7, with 11 nucleotides matching TRBD2. Germline V gene data show CDR1 as LGHNA and CDR2 as YNFKEQ. V lost 1 base to trimming and J lost 2 bases; unmatched junction nucleotides: 4. CDR3 length: 16 residues. The CDR3: CASSQGGLAATYEQYF. The DNA of the CDR3 is TGTGCCAGCAGCCAAGGGGGACTAGCGGCCACCTACGAGCAGTACTTC.

CDR3 residues: CASETGVNSNQPQHF. In nucleotides, the CDR3 is TGTGCCAGCGAGACAGGAGTTAATAGCAATCAGCCCCAGCATTTT. This chain links TRBV19 with TRBJ1-5, with a possible D match to TRBD1 (6 bases). This CDR3 spans 15 amino acids. Trimming took off 9 bases at V and 0 bases at J, with 15 bases between the two ends. Germline assignment: CDR1 LNHDA and CDR2 SQIVND (reference sequence).

This clone was seen a few times. The rearrangement uses TRBV5-3 and TRBJ1-5; unclear D gene. TRBV5-3 is designated an ORF whose function remains uncertain. V was pared by 3 bases and J by 9 bases, with 10 bases between. The CDR3 has 12 amino acids. CDR3 DNA: TGTGCCAGAAGCTGCGGGTGTAGGCCCCAGCATTTT. Translation gives CARSCGCRPQHF.